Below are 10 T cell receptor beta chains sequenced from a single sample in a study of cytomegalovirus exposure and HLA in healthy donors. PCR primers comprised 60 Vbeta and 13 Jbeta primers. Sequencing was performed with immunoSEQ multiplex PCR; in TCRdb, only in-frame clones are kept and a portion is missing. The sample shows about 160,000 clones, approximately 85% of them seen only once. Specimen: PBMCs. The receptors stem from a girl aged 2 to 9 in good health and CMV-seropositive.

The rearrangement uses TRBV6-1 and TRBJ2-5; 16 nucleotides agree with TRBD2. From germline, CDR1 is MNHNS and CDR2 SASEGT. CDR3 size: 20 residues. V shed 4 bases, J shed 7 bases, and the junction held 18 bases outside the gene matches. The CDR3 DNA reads TGTGCCAGCAGTGTTTCACCGGGACTAGCGGGAGGGGACCCAAAAGGGACCCAGTACTTC. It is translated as CASSVSPGLAGGDPKGTQYF.

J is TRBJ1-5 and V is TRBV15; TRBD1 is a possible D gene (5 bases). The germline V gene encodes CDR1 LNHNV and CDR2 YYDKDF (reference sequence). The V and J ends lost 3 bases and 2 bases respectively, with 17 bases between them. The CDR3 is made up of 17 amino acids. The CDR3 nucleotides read TGTGCCACCAGCAGTACTAACCGGGGGGGTGGCAATCAGCCCCAGCATTTT. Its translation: CATSSTNRGGGNQPQHF.

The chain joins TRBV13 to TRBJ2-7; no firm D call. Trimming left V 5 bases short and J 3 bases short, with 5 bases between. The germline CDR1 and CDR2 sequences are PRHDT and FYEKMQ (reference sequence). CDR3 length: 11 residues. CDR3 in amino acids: CASSTYYEQYF. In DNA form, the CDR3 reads TGTGCCAGCAGCACTTACTACGAGCAGTACTTC.

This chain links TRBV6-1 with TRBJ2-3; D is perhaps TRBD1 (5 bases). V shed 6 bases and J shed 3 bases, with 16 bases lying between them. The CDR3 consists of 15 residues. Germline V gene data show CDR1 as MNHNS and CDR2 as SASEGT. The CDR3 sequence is CASSHLRGVTDTQYF. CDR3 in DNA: TGTGCCAGCAGCCATCTAAGGGGTGTAACAGATACGCAGTATTTT.

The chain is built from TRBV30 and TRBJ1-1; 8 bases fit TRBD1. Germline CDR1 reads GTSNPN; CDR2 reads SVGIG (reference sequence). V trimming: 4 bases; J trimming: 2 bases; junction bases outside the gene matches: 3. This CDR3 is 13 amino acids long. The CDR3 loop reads CAWTGGGNTEAFF. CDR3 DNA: TGTGCCTGGACAGGGGGCGGAAACACTGAAGCTTTCTTT.

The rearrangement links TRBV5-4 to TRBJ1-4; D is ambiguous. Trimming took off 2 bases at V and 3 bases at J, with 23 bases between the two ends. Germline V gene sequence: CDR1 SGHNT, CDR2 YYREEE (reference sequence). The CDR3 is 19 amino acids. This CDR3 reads CASSLNPFPVGGANEKLFF. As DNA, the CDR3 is TGTGCCAGCAGCTTAAACCCCTTCCCAGTAGGCGGGGCTAATGAAAAACTGTTTTTT.

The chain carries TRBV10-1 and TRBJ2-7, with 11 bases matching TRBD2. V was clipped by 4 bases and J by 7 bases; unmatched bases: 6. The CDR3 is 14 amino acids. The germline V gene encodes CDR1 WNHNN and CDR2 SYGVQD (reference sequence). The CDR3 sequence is CASSGTSGSVEQYF. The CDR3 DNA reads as TGCGCCAGCAGTGGGACTAGCGGGTCAGTGGAGCAGTACTTC.

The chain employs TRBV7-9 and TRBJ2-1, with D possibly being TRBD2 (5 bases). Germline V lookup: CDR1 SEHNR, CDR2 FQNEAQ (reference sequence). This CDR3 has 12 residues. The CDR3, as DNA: TGTGCTGGCGGACCGCCGGGGAGTGAGCAGTTCTTC. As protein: CAGGPPGSEQFF.

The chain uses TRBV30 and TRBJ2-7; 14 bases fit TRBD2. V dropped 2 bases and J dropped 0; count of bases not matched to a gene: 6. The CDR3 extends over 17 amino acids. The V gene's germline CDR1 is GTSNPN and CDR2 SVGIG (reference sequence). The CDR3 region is CAWSRLAGGSSSYEQYF. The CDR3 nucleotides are TGTGCCTGGAGTCGACTAGCGGGAGGGTCGAGCTCCTACGAGCAGTACTTC.

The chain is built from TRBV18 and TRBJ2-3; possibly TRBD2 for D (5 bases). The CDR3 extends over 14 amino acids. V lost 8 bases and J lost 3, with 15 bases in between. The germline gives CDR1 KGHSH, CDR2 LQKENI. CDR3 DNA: TGTGCCAGCCGGACTGGGGAAGGGACAGATACGCAGTATTTT. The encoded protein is CASRTGEGTDTQYF.